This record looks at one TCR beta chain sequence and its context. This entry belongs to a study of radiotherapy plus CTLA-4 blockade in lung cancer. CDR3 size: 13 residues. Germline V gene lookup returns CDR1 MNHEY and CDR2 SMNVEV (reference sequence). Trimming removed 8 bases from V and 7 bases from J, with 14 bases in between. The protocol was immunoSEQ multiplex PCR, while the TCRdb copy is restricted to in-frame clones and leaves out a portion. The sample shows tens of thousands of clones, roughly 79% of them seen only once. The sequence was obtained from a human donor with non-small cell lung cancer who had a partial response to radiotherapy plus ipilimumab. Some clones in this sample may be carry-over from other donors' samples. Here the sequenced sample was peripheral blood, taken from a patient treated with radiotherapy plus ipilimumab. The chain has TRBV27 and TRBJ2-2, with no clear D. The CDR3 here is CASRHGGSGELFF. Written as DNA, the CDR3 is TGTGCCAGCCGACACGGTGGCAGCGGGGAGCTGTTTTTT.